This T cell receptor beta chain originates from a study of T cells after yellow fever vaccination. Study-level background: Low-cell-number fractions were prepared with SMART-Seq v4 Ultra Low Input. Study results and limitations: It was a weaker secondary response, yet one that peaked faster, at day 5 versus 15.

TCRdb re-called the 5' RACE reads through MiXCR, storing one row per CDR3 protein. The sample lists some 22,000 distinct CDR3 sequences, 5.2% occurring once. Germline V CDR1 and CDR2: SEHNR, FQNEAQ (reference sequence). The CDR3 has 16 amino acids. Trimming removed 8 bases at V and 0 bases at J, with 14 bases between. This clonotype was observed a handful of times. This TCR was recovered from a man younger than 35 who received the YFV17D yellow fever vaccine. The V and J genes are TRBV7-9 and TRBJ2-6; D is undetermined. Sequencing was performed on PBMCs, either bulk or a sorted T-cell subset (CD4+, CD8+, memory, or dextramer-sorted; not recorded which), taken roughly seven weeks after the first yellow fever vaccination. The CDR3 spells CASGNLGSSGANVLTF. CDR3 coding DNA: TGTGCCAGCGGTAATCTGGGATCCTCTGGGGCCAACGTCCTGACTTTC.